One and the same sample provided the 8 T cell receptor beta chains below, sequenced in a study of T cell changes during pregnancy in multiple sclerosis. Clones were read by immunoSEQ multiplex PCR, and TCRdb kept only the in-frame ones, dropping some. This table has 35,000 to 45,000 clones, 70% to 90% appearing once. Source: CD4+ T cells from peripheral blood mononuclear cells, taken after pregnancy. Every receptor here comes from a female donor with multiple sclerosis, enrolled in a pregnancy study.

V usage is TRBV6-5 and J usage is TRBJ2-7, with a tentative D call TRBD1 (6 bases). CDR3 length: 14 amino acids. Trimming took off 2 bases at V and 3 bases at J, with 11 bases between the two ends. From germline, CDR1 is MNHEY and CDR2 SVGAGI. This CDR3 reads CASSYRDTSYEQYF. The CDR3 DNA is TGTGCCAGCAGTTACCGGGACACCAGCTACGAGCAGTACTTC.

The chain carries TRBV5-1 and TRBJ2-2; no clear D. The CDR3 has 15 amino acids. The germline CDR1 and CDR2 sequences are SGHRS and YFSETQ. Between the trimmed V and J ends, which lost 3 bases and 3 bases, there was a span of 12 bases. The CDR3 DNA reads TGCGCCAGCAGCTCCGGCCCGGCGGACACCGGGGAGCTGTTTTTT. This translates into CASSSGPADTGELFF.

The rearrangement uses TRBV13 and TRBJ2-7, with TRBD2 matching over 7 bases. After removal of 2 bases from V and 3 bases from J, the junction contained 4 bases not matched to a gene. The CDR3 contains 14 residues. CDR1 is PRHDT and CDR2 is FYEKMQ in the germline V gene (reference sequence). CDR3 residues: CASSLIREGYEQYF. The DNA for the CDR3 is TGTGCCAGCAGCTTAATCAGGGAGGGCTACGAGCAGTACTTC.

The rearrangement links TRBV10-3 to TRBJ1-4; 8 bases agree with TRBD1. V was clipped by 5 bases and J by 7 bases; unmatched bases: 9. Germline loops: CDR1 ENHRY, CDR2 SYGVKD. The CDR3 is made up of 15 amino acids. CDR3 protein: CAISPNTGGGEKLFF. CDR3 DNA: TGTGCCATCAGTCCCAATACAGGGGGGGGTGAAAAACTGTTTTTT.

This chain links TRBV7-9 with TRBJ1-4; 9 positions agree with TRBD1. There are 14 residues in the CDR3. The ends lost 6 bases at V and 5 bases at J; junction bases unmatched: 4. Per germline, CDR1 SEHNR and CDR2 FQNEAQ (reference sequence). In nucleotides, the CDR3 is TGTGCCAGCAGTGACGGACAGGGGAATGAAAAACTGTTTTTT. This encodes CASSDGQGNEKLFF.

This clone appeared once. This chain links TRBV11-2 with TRBJ1-2; D is possibly TRBD1 (5 bases). Trimming shortened V by 4 bases and J by 8 bases, and 14 bases separated the two germline ends. Germline CDR1 and CDR2: SGHAT and FQNNGV. The CDR3 spans 13 residues. The CDR3 region is CASSYPGLAGYTF. DNA for the CDR3: TGTGCCAGCAGCTACCCAGGGCTGGCCGGCTACACCTTC.

V and J are TRBV18 and TRBJ1-4; no reliable D call. The length of the CDR3 is 14 residues. Trimming took off 3 bases at V and 3 bases at J, with 8 bases between the two ends. CDR1 is KGHSH, CDR2 LQKENI, per germline. CDR3 DNA sequence: TGTGCCAGCTCACCCCTACCATCTAATGAAAAACTGTTTTTT. It translates to CASSPLPSNEKLFF.

The V call is TRBV19, the J call TRBJ1-5, with D possibly TRBD1 on 5 matching bases. This CDR3 spans 14 amino acids. Germline lookup yields CDR1 LNHDA and CDR2 SQIVND (reference sequence). V lost 7 bases and J 4 bases, leaving 14 bases between the germline ends. CDR3 residues: CASKGAQENQPQHF. The DNA of the CDR3 is TGTGCCAGTAAAGGGGCGCAGGAGAATCAGCCCCAGCATTTT.